This T cell receptor beta chain is from a study of cytomegalovirus exposure and HLA in healthy donors. The CDR3 consists of 14 residues. Germline V gives CDR1 KGHSH, CDR2 LQKENI. Trimming removed 4 bases at V and 5 bases at J, with 14 bases between. 60 Vbeta and 13 Jbeta primers were used in PCR. TCRdb keeps only in-frame clones here, not all; method: immunoSEQ multiplex PCR. The sample gives around 100,000 clones, 74% of which show up once; less than 3.5% is in the top ten. J is TRBJ1-1 and V is TRBV18, with D tentatively TRBD1 (5 bases). The sample taken for sequencing was PBMCs. The TCR originated in a man aged 50 to 59 in good health and CMV-seropositive. The CDR3 sequence is CASSLQGKGTEAFF. The CDR3 DNA follows: TGTGCCAGCTCACTTCAGGGAAAGGGGACTGAAGCTTTCTTT.